The source of this TCR beta chain is a study of T cells in localized non-small cell lung cancer. Notes on the study in general: Because researchers sequenced only one region of the tumor, heterogeneity is still possible. A denser population of T cells in blood accompanied longer overall survival.

Some clones are missing from TCRdb's copy, which holds only in-frame ones; the method was immunoSEQ multiplex PCR. Counted here are 20,000 to 30,000 clones, 82% occurring once; the ten biggest clones make up over 4%. This clone showed up just once. The target antigen is unknown. CDR3 length: 16 residues. With V trimmed by 4 bases and J by 4 bases, 9 bases remained unmatched. The germline V gene has CDR1 MNHEY and CDR2 SVGAGI. The sequencing here drew on peripheral blood, taken before any cancer treatment. The chain is built from TRBV6-5 and TRBJ1-1; TRBD1 aligns across 10 bases. The source is a woman aged 40-69 years with stage I lung adenocarcinoma. In DNA, the CDR3 is TGTGCCAGCAGTTCCGGGACAGGGGTTTATGGCACTGAAGCTTTCTTT. As protein: CASSSGTGVYGTEAFF.